This T cell receptor beta chain comes out of a study of blood T cell repertoires in COVID-19. In the study overall: The samples span acute and convalescent COVID-19 from the United States, Italy and Spain. PBMCs, B-cell-depleted T cells, or T cells were the source of the cDNA or gDNA that made up the material.

This clone is a singleton in its sample. Per the original data handling: Reference gene primer amplification in the assay estimated nucleated cell counts. Assay: immunoSEQ multiplex PCR; the TCRdb copy retains only in-frame clones and omits some. The D gene and trimming were derived from the DNA, and the V and J assignments and clone size from that table. The profile shows 200,000 to 300,000 clones, over 80% of them singletons. CDR1 is MNHEY and CDR2 is SVGAGI in the germline V gene. V was pared by 0 bases and J by 9 bases, with 14 bases between. This CDR3 has 14 residues. Sequencing was done on a sample of peripheral blood. The receptor was isolated from a man aged 40-49 years with acute or convalescent COVID-19. The chain carries TRBV6-5 and TRBJ1-1; D is unclear. The CDR3 loop is CASSYSRAPGQAFF. As DNA, the CDR3 is TGTGCCAGCAGTTACTCCCGAGCCCCAGGCCAAGCTTTCTTT.